One and the same sample provided the 17 T cell receptor beta chains below, sequenced in a study of blood T cell repertoires in COVID-19. The table came from immunoSEQ multiplex PCR; TCRdb's copy has only in-frame clones and leaves some out. The sample lists over 250,000 clones, 70% to 90% occurring once. Sequenced material: peripheral blood. Receptors originate from a woman in her seventies with acute or convalescent COVID-19.

The genes are TRBV3-1 (or the pseudogene TRBV3-2) and TRBJ1-6; D gene unclear. There are 13 residues in the CDR3. Germline lookup yields CDR1 LGHDT and CDR2 YNNKEL (reference sequence). V lost 4 bases and J lost 10, with 11 bases in between. The DNA for the CDR3 is TGTGCCAGCAGCCTGAGAGGTGGGTCACCCCTCCACTTT. Its protein is CASSLRGGSPLHF.

This sequence joins TRBV5-1 and TRBJ2-2; possible D gene TRBD1, 5 bases. In germline, CDR1 is SGHRS, CDR2 YFSETQ. Trimming stripped 7 bases from V and 3 bases from J, with 16 bases between. CDR3 length: 15 residues. The CDR3 here is CASGQGYRDTGELFF. The CDR3 nucleotides are TGCGCCAGCGGACAAGGGTATAGGGACACCGGGGAGCTGTTTTTT.

Here the CDR3 reads CASLTGTGTYEQYF. The CDR3 coding sequence is TGTGCCAGCTTGACCGGGACAGGGACGTACGAGCAGTACTTC. The chain joins TRBV6-5 to TRBJ2-7, with TRBD1 identical over 9 bases. The length of the CDR3 is 14 residues. Germline V gene sequence: CDR1 MNHEY, CDR2 SVGAGI. V was pared by 8 bases and J by 4 bases, with 9 bases of the junction left unmatched.

The chain has TRBV21-1 and TRBJ1-2; TRBD1, the D gene given by the table, was not confirmed from the DNA. TRBV21-1 is marked as a pseudogene. The CDR3 is 13 residues long. In DNA form, the CDR3 reads TGTGCCAGCAGCCCGAGCGAAGGGGTTTGCTACACCTTC. Amino acid sequence: CASSPSEGVCYTF.

The rearrangement links TRBV6-1 to TRBJ1-5; D call uncertain. Trimming removed 3 bases at V and 5 bases at J, with 11 bases between. CDR3 length: 14 amino acids. CDR1 and CDR2 (germline): MNHNS, SASEGT. The CDR3 DNA follows: TGTGCCAGCAGTGAGGCGGGATTGTATCAGCCCCAGCATTTT. Amino acids: CASSEAGLYQPQHF.

The chain recombines TRBV29-1 with TRBJ1-2; D gene unclear. V lost 2 bases, J lost 8 bases, and 9 bases lay in between. Germline values: CDR1 SQVTM, CDR2 ANQGSEA. CDR3 size: 11 residues. The CDR3 loop reads CSVEIEEGYTF. DNA of the CDR3: TGCAGCGTTGAAATCGAGGAGGGCTACACCTTC.

The gene calls are TRBV29-1 and TRBJ1-1; D is possibly TRBD1 (5 bases). CDR1 and CDR2 from the germline V gene are SQVTM and ANQGSEA. The CDR3 has 15 amino acids. Trimming removed 4 bases from V and 1 base from J, with 16 bases in between. CDR3 nucleotide sequence: TGCAGCGTTGGGCTTAGCAGGGTAAGGAACACTGAAGCTTTCTTT. Protein sequence: CSVGLSRVRNTEAFF.

This rearrangement joins TRBV5-4 to TRBJ2-3; 8 bases map to TRBD2. Germline CDR1 and CDR2: SGHNT and YYREEE (reference sequence). Trimming took 2 bases from V and 2 from J; bases not matched to a gene: 7. The CDR3 runs 16 residues. DNA for the CDR3: TGTGCCAGCAGCTTCGTAGCGGGGTATACCACAGATACGCAGTATTTT. This gives the protein CASSFVAGYTTDTQYF.

The gene calls are TRBV5-1 and TRBJ1-1; tentative D call: TRBD1 (5 bases). V lost 4 bases to trimming and J lost 6 bases, with 22 bases between them. Germline V gene sequence: CDR1 SGHRS, CDR2 YFSETQ. The CDR3 consists of 16 residues. CDR3 in amino acids: CASSLGGRSVRAEAFF. The CDR3 DNA reads TGCGCCAGCAGCCTGGGGGGGAGGTCTGTGAGAGCTGAAGCTTTCTTT.

This chain connects TRBV24-1 to TRBJ1-2; D remains unclear. Germline V gene lookup returns CDR1 KGHDR and CDR2 SFDVKD. The CDR3 is made up of 12 amino acids. V lost 1 base to trimming and J lost 10 bases, with 9 bases between them. This CDR3 reads CATSDLAGSYTF. CDR3 DNA: TGTGCCACCAGTGATTTAGCAGGTTCCTACACCTTC.

This clone showed up just once. The chain employs TRBV3-1 (or the pseudogene TRBV3-2) and TRBJ2-1; 7 nucleotides line up with TRBD2. Trimming took 4 bases from V and 4 from J; bases not matched to a gene: 4. The CDR3 covers 14 residues. Per germline, CDR1 LGHDT and CDR2 YNNKEL (reference sequence). Here the CDR3 DNA reads TGTGCCAGCAGCCCCGGACTAGTTTACAATGAGCAGTTCTTC. It encodes CASSPGLVYNEQFF.

The V gene is TRBV29-1, the J gene TRBJ1-3; weak D call: TRBD1 (6 bases). Per the germline V gene, CDR1 is SQVTM and CDR2 is ANQGSEA. V gave up 6 bases and J gave up 3 bases, with 9 bases separating them. This CDR3 is 12 amino acids long. CDR3: CSVEGVGNTIYF. The DNA of the CDR3 is TGCAGCGTCGAGGGGGTTGGAAACACCATATATTTT.

This rearrangement joins TRBV3-1 (or the pseudogene TRBV3-2) to TRBJ1-5, with D maybe TRBD1 (5 bases). Germline-derived CDR1 and CDR2 are LGHDT and YNNKEL (reference sequence). The CDR3 covers 14 residues. Trimming left V 4 bases short and J 1 base short, with 8 bases between. The CDR3 bases are TGTGCCAGCAGCCCCCGGACAAGCAATCAGCCCCAGCATTTT. As protein: CASSPRTSNQPQHF.

The chain uses TRBV2 and TRBJ2-1; TRBD2 matches 7 bases. The CDR3 consists of 14 residues. Trimming at V came to 6 bases and at J to 3 bases, leaving 5 bases not matched to a gene. The germline V gene has CDR1 SNHLY and CDR2 FYNNEI. The CDR3 region has the DNA TGTGCCAGCAGGGAGCGGGGCATCTACAATGAGCAGTTCTTC. Protein product: CASRERGIYNEQFF.

This rearrangement joins TRBV5-1 to TRBJ2-3; 12 bases fit TRBD2. V shed 3 bases, J shed 2 bases, and the junction held 10 bases outside the gene matches. Per germline, CDR1 SGHRS and CDR2 YFSETQ. The CDR3 is 18 residues long. The CDR3 region has the DNA TGCGCCAGCAGCTCCGGCCTACTAGCGGGGGGCCTCACAGATACGCAGTATTTT. Amino acids: CASSSGLLAGGLTDTQYF.

This rearrangement joins TRBV14 to TRBJ2-7, with D perhaps TRBD2 (5 bases). CDR3 length: 13 amino acids. V gave up 2 bases and J gave up 7 bases, with 12 bases separating them. CDR1 is SGHDN, CDR2 FVKESK, per germline. The CDR3 loop is CASSQFPGGEQYF. CDR3 nucleotides: TGTGCCAGCAGCCAATTTCCCGGAGGAGAGCAGTACTTC.

This chain connects TRBV10-3 to TRBJ2-7, with 8 bases fitting TRBD1. Per germline, CDR1 ENHRY and CDR2 SYGVKD. This CDR3 contains 15 residues. Germline trimming cut 3 bases from V and 3 bases from J; bases unmatched to any gene: 7. CDR3 sequence reads: CAISDRDRSYYEQYF. CDR3 DNA sequence: TGTGCCATCAGTGACCGGGACAGGAGTTACTACGAGCAGTACTTC.